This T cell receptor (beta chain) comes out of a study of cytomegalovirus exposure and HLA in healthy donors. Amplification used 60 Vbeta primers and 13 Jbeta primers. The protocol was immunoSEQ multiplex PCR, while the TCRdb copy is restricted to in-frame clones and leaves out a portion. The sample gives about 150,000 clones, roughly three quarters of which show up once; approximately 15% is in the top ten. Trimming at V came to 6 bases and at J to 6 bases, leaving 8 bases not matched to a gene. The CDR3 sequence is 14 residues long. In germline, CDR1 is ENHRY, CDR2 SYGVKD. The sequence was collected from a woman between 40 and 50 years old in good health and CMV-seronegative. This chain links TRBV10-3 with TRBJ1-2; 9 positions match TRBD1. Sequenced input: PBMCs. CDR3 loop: CAISAGQGINGYTF. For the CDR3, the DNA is TGTGCCATCAGCGCAGGACAGGGGATAAATGGCTACACCTTC.